This TCR beta chain was identified in a study of STAT5B mutations in CD4+ large granular lymphocyte leukemia. Study findings and constraints: CD4-sorted patient repertoires seemed more clonal than healthy CD4+ repertoires. No patients shared main leukemic clonotypes, though 20% to 25% appeared at low frequency elsewhere.

Germline V gene data show CDR1 as SEHNR and CDR2 as FQNEAQ (reference sequence). This CDR3 is 16 amino acids long. Deletions cut 1 base from V and 2 bases from J, with 11 bases between. Worth noting for this clone: Its antigen is not identified.

Data came from immunoSEQ multiplex PCR; TCRdb stores just in-frame clones and leaves some out. The data show approximately 39,000 clones, with 75% to 85% seen just once and roughly 1.2% held by the top ten. The receptor was derived from a human donor in good health. The sequenced material came from CD4+ T cells from blood buffy coats. The genes are TRBV7-9 and TRBJ2-2, with D perhaps TRBD2 (6 bases). The DNA of the CDR3 is TGTGCCAGCAGCTTAGGGGGTAGCGGAAACACCGGGGAGCTGTTTTTT. Protein: CASSLGGSGNTGELFF.